These 17 T cell receptor beta chains were all obtained from the same sample, sequenced in a study of blood T cell repertoires in COVID-19 (dated by TCRdb to about 2020). Library preparation employed the immunoSEQ multiplex PCR assay. The table was pulled from immuneACCESS by TCRdb, which kept in-frame rearrangements only. Such tables lose some clones; where checked, under half of the loss comes from unresolved V genes, and the rest has no known cause. Within this sample are approximately 140,000 clones, with approximately 80% of them counted one time only. The ten largest clones take up around 2.1% of the sample. Sequenced sample: peripheral blood. The receptors shown here come from a man between 65 and 85 years old with acute or convalescent COVID-19.

V usage is TRBV19 and J usage is TRBJ2-7; D perhaps matches TRBD1 (6 bases). V was clipped by 8 bases and J by 4 bases, with 21 bases between them. CDR1 LNHDA and CDR2 SQIVND come from the germline V gene (reference sequence). The CDR3 extends over 15 amino acids. The CDR3 DNA reads as TGTGCCAGTTACCCTGAGGGGGTATGGGAATACGAGCAGTACTTC. Residues: CASYPEGVWEYEQYF.

This sequence joins TRBV14 and TRBJ1-1; the D is unclear. V lost 0 bases and J 8 bases, leaving 10 bases between the germline ends. Per germline, CDR1 SGHDN and CDR2 FVKESK. The CDR3 has 13 amino acids. CDR3 protein: CASSQDLGREAFF. CDR3 nucleotide sequence: TGTGCCAGCAGCCAAGACCTGGGCAGGGAAGCTTTCTTT.

This clone was observed a single time. The V gene is TRBV24-1, the J gene TRBJ2-7, with 10 bases that match TRBD1. V was clipped by 11 bases and J by 6 bases; unmatched bases: 9. This CDR3 is 13 amino acids long. CDR1 KGHDR and CDR2 SFDVKD come from the germline V gene. CDR3: CARQGAPLGEQYF. The CDR3 DNA sequence: TGTGCCAGACAGGGGGCGCCCCTTGGCGAGCAGTACTTC.

The chain recombines TRBV7-2 with TRBJ2-7, with D tentatively TRBD2 (6 bases). CDR1 and CDR2 from the germline V gene are SGHTA and FQGNSA. The V and J ends lost 5 bases and 6 bases respectively, with 11 bases between them. The CDR3 length is 12 residues. The CDR3 sequence is CASSNSGGEQYF. The CDR3 DNA is TGTGCCAGCAGCAACTCCGGGGGCGAGCAGTACTTC.

The genes are TRBV6-5 and TRBJ2-7; D may be TRBD2 (6 bases). V lost 7 bases to trimming and J lost 7 bases, with 14 bases between them. CDR1 is MNHEY and CDR2 is SVGAGI in the germline V gene. The CDR3 spans 12 residues. CDR3: CASTGVGSEQYF. CDR3 in DNA: TGTGCCAGCACCGGGGTCGGGAGTGAGCAGTACTTC.

This chain's CDR3 is CASNQIGGAGYGYTF. CDR3 nucleotide sequence: TGTGCCAGCAACCAGATAGGGGGCGCGGGCTATGGCTACACCTTC. V gene TRBV5-5 combines with J gene TRBJ1-2, with 7 bases aligning to TRBD1. Germline V gives CDR1 SGHKS, CDR2 YYEKEE (reference sequence). V lost 6 bases and J lost 4; bases outside the gene matches: 12. The length of the CDR3 is 15 residues. Combining the CDR3 with reference TRBV5-5 and TRBJ1-2 gives the whole variable domain DAGVTQSPTHLIKTRGQQVTLRCSPISGHKSVSWYQQVLGQGPQFIFQYYEKEERGRGNFPDRFSARQFPNYSSELNVNALLLGDSALYLCASNQIGGAGYGYTFGSGTRLTVV.

This clone was seen a few times. The chain joins TRBV28 to TRBJ1-6; TRBD1 aligns across 7 bases. V lost 8 bases to trimming and J lost 6 bases; unmatched junction nucleotides: 7. The CDR3 is 14 amino acids. Germline V gene sequence: CDR1 MDHEN, CDR2 SYDVKM. The CDR3 reads CASLTGTVNSPLHF. In DNA, the CDR3 is TGTGCCAGCTTAACCGGGACAGTTAATTCACCCCTCCACTTT.

This rearrangement joins TRBV4-1 to TRBJ2-1, with D maybe TRBD2 (5 bases). CDR3 length equals 15 residues. Germline V gene sequence: CDR1 MGHRA, CDR2 YSYEKL. V lost 0 bases to trimming and J lost 7 bases, with 13 bases between them. The CDR3 region is CASSQDRQRWNEQFF. CDR3 bases: TGCGCCAGCAGCCAAGATCGCCAGCGGTGGAATGAGCAGTTCTTC.

This chain links TRBV29-1 with TRBJ2-2, with D possibly TRBD1 on 6 matching bases. The CDR3 is 13 residues long. The V and J ends lost 7 bases and 2 bases respectively, with 11 bases between them. CDR1 is SQVTM and CDR2 is ANQGSEA in the germline V gene. The CDR3 bases are TGCAGCGCCCGGGACACTAACACCGGGGAGCTGTTTTTT. Protein product: CSARDTNTGELFF.

The V gene is TRBV7-9, the J gene TRBJ1-5; D ambiguous. In germline, CDR1 is SEHNR, CDR2 FQNEAQ (reference sequence). The CDR3 is 12 amino acids. The V gene lost 8 bases and the J gene lost 5 bases, with 10 bases spanning the gap. The CDR3 loop reads CASRQDDQPQHF. The CDR3 DNA reads TGTGCCAGCCGTCAGGATGATCAGCCCCAGCATTTT.

The V gene is TRBV6-5, the J gene TRBJ2-1, with 10 bases identical to TRBD2. After removal of 6 bases from V and 8 bases from J, the junction contained 10 bases not matched to a gene. The CDR3 is 15 residues long. CDR1 MNHEY and CDR2 SVGAGI come from the germline V gene. The CDR3 DNA reads TGTGCCAGCAGGACCTCACTAGCGGGGCGGGATGAGCAGTTCTTC. This codes for CASRTSLAGRDEQFF.

The chain joins TRBV5-6 to TRBJ2-5; perhaps TRBD1 as D (6 bases). Deletions cut 1 base from V and 4 bases from J, with 8 bases between. Germline CDR1 is SGHDT and CDR2 is YYEEEE. This CDR3 spans 13 amino acids. Here the CDR3 reads CASSLIQGETQYF. For the CDR3, the DNA is TGTGCCAGCAGCTTGATACAGGGAGAGACCCAGTACTTC.

The rearrangement links TRBV5-1 to TRBJ1-2; a weak D match, TRBD1 (6 bases). The CDR3 runs to 17 residues. CDR1 is SGHRS and CDR2 is YFSETQ in the germline V gene. The V end lost 0 bases, the J end lost 2 bases, and 17 bases lay between the germline ends. CDR3 DNA sequence: TGCGCCAGCAGCTTGGCCGGCGGTCAGGGGAGCAACTATGGCTACACCTTC. It encodes CASSLAGGQGSNYGYTF.

The chain carries TRBV19 and TRBJ1-3; D call uncertain. Per the germline V gene, CDR1 is LNHDA and CDR2 is SQIVND (reference sequence). The ends were cut back, 5 bases at V and 0 bases at J, with 11 bases in the middle. The CDR3 runs 15 residues. In DNA, the CDR3 is TGTGCCAGTAGTCAACAGCCGTCCTCTGGAAACACCATATATTTT. Translated: CASSQQPSSGNTIYF.

Comment on this clone: This could be a read error, since a much larger clone is one nucleotide away. The identical CDR3 is also encoded by other nucleotide sequences in the sample. This chain links TRBV6-1 with TRBJ1-4, with TRBD1 matching 7 bases. CDR1 MNHNS and CDR2 SASEGT come from the germline V gene. The CDR3 consists of 15 residues. CDR3 in amino acids: CASSEGEGGNEKLFF. The DNA for the CDR3 is TGTGCCAGCAGTGAAGGTGAAGGGGGCAATGAAAAATTGTTTTTT.

The rearrangement joins TRBV10-1 to TRBJ2-1, with 9 bases identical to TRBD1. Germline trimming cut 3 bases from V and 6 bases from J; bases unmatched to any gene: 3. In germline, CDR1 is WNHNN, CDR2 SYGVQD (reference sequence). The CDR3 contains 14 residues. CDR3 DNA: TGCGCCAGCAGTGACGGACAGGGGAGCAATGAGCAGTTCTTC. It specifies CASSDGQGSNEQFF.

The chain is built from TRBV6-5 and TRBJ1-3, with D perhaps matching TRBD1 (6 bases). V shed 4 bases and J shed 0 bases, with 13 bases lying between them. CDR1 and CDR2 from the germline V gene are MNHEY and SVGAGI. This CDR3 has 16 amino acids. In DNA form, the CDR3 reads TGTGCCAGCAGTTCAACTCGACAGGTCTCTGGAAACACCATATATTTT. Protein product: CASSSTRQVSGNTIYF.